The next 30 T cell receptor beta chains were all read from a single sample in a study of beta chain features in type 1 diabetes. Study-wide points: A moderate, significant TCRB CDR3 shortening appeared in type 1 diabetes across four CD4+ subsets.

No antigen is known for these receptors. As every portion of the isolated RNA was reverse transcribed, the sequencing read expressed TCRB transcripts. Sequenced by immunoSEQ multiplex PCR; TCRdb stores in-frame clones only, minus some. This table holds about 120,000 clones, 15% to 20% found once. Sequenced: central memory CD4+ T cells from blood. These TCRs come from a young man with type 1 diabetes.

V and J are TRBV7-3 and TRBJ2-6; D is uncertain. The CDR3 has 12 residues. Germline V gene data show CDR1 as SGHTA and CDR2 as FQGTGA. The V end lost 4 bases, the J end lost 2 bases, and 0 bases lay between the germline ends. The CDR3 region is CASSSGANVLTF. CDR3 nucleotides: TGTGCCAGCAGCTCTGGGGCCAACGTCCTGACTTTC. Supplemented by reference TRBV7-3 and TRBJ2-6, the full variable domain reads GAGVSQTPSNKVTEKGKYVELRCDPISGHTALYWYRQSLGQGPEFLIYFQGTGAADDSGLPNDRFFAVRPEGSVSTLKIQRTERGDSAVYLCASSSGANVLTFGAGSRLTVL.

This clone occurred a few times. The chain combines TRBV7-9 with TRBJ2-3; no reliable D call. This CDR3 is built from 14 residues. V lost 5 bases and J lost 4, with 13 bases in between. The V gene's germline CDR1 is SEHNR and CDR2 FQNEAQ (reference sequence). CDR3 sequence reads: CASSPIGGSDTQYF. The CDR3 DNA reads TGTGCCAGCAGCCCCATAGGTGGGTCAGATACGCAGTATTTT.

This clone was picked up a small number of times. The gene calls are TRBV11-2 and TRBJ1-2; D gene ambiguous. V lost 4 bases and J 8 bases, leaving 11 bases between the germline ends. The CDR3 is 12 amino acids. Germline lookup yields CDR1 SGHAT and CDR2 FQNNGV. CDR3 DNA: TGTGCCAGCAGCTCCAAATATGCGGGCTACACCTTC. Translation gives CASSSKYAGYTF.

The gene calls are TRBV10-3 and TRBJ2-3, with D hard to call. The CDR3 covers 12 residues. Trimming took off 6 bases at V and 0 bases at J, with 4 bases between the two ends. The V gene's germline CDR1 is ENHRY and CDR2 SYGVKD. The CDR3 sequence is CAISWSTDTQYF. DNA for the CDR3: TGTGCCATCAGCTGGAGCACAGATACGCAGTATTTT.

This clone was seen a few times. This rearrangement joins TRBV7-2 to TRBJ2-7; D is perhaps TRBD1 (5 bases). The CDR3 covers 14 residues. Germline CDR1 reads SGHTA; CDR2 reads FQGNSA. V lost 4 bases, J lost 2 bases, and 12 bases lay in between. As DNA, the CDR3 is TGTGCCAGCAGCTCCGGGTCGACAGCCTACGAGCAGTACTTC. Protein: CASSSGSTAYEQYF.

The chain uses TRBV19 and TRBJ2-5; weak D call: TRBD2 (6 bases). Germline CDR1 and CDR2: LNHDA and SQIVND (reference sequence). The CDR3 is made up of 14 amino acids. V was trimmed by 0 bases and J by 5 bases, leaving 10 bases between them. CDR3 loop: CASSIDRGKETQYF. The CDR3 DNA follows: TGTGCCAGTAGTATAGATCGGGGGAAGGAGACCCAGTACTTC.

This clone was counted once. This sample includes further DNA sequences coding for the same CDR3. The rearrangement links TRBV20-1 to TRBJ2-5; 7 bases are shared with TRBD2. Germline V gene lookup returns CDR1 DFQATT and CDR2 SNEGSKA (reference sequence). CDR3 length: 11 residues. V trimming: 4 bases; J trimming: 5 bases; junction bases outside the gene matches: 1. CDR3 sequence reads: CSAIGGETQYF. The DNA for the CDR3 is TGCAGTGCTATCGGGGGGGAGACCCAGTACTTC.

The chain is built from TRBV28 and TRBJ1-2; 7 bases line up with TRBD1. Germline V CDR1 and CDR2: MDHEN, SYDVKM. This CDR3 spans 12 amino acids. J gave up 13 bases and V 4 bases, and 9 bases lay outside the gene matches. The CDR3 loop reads CASSSRDRESTF. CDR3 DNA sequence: TGTGCCAGCAGTTCGCGGGACAGAGAGAGCACCTTC.

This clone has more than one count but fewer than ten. The CDR3 region has the DNA TGCGCCAGCAGCTTGGTGGACGAGCAGTACTTC. Residues: CASSLVDEQYF. This chain joins TRBV5-1 and TRBJ2-7; D gene unclear. There are 11 residues in the CDR3. V was clipped by 0 bases and J by 5 bases, with 3 bases between them. Looked up from germline, CDR1 is SGHRS and CDR2 is YFSETQ.

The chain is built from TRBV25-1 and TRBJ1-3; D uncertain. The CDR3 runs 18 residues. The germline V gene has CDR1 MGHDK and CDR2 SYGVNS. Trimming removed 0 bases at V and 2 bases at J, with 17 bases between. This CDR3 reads CASSEYIRHGVTGNTIYF. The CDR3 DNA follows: TGTGCCAGCAGTGAATATATTCGGCACGGGGTCACTGGAAACACCATATATTTT.

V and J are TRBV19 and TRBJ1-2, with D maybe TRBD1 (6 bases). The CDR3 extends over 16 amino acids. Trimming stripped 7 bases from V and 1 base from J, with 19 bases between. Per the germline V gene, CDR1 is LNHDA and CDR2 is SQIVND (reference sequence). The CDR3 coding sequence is TGTGCCAGTAACCTAATAGGGGCAGGGGATAACTATGGCTACACCTTC. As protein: CASNLIGAGDNYGYTF.

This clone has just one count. The CDR3 DNA reads TGTGCCAGCACCCCCTTTGCAGTTAACACCGGGGAGCTGTTTTTT. It is translated as CASTPFAVNTGELFF. This rearrangement joins TRBV9 to TRBJ2-2; D is ambiguous. V lost 6 bases and J 2 bases, leaving 14 bases between the germline ends. The CDR3 has 15 amino acids. Germline V lookup: CDR1 SGDLS, CDR2 YYNGEE.

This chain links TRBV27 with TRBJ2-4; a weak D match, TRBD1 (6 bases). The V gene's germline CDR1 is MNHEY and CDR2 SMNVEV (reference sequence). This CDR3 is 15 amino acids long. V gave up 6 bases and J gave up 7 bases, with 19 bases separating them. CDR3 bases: TGTGCCAGCAGGTCCCTTACAGGGACGGAGAACATTCAGTACTTC. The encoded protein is CASRSLTGTENIQYF.

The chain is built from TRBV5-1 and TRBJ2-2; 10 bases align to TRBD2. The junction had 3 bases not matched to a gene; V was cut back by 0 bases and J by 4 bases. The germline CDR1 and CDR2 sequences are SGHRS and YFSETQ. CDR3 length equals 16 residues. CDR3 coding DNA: TGCGCCAGCAGCTTGGACCCTAGCGGGGGCACCGGGGAGCTGTTTTTT. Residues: CASSLDPSGGTGELFF.

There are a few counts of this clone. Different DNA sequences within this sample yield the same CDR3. CDR3 bases: TGTGCCAGCAGCTTAGGGAGGGCAGAGACCCAGTACTTC. This codes for CASSLGRAETQYF. This sequence joins TRBV7-2 and TRBJ2-5, with D perhaps matching TRBD2 (6 bases). V shed 1 base and J shed 4 bases, with 7 bases lying between them. The CDR3 runs 13 residues. CDR1 is SGHTA, CDR2 FQGNSA, per germline.

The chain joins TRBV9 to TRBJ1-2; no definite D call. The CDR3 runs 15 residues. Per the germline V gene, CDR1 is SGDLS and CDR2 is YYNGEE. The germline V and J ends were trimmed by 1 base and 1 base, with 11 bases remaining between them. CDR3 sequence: CASSVSADINYGYTF. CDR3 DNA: TGTGCCAGCAGCGTAAGTGCGGATATTAACTATGGCTACACCTTC.

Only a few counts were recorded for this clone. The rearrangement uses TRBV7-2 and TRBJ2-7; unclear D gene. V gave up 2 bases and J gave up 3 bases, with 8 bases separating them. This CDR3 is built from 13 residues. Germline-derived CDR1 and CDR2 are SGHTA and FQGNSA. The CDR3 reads CASSLWQVYEQYF. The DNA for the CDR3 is TGTGCCAGCAGCTTATGGCAGGTCTACGAGCAGTACTTC.

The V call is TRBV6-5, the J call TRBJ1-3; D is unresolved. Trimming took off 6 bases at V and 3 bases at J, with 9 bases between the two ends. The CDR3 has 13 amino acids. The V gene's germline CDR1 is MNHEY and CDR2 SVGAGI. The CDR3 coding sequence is TGTGCCAGCAGAGCAGTGGGTGGAAACACCATATATTTT. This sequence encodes CASRAVGGNTIYF.

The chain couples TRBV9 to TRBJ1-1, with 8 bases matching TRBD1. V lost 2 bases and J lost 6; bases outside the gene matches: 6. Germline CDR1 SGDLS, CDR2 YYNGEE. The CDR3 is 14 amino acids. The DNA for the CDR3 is TGTGCCAGCAGCGTGTCGGACAGGGTTTCTGAAGCTTTCTTT. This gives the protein CASSVSDRVSEAFF.

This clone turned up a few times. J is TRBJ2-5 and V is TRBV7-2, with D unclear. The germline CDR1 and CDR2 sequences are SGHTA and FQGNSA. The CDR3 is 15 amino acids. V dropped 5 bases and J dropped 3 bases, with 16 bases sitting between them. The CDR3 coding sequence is TGTGCCAGCAGCCTAACGGCCTCATCTAAAGAGACCCAGTACTTC. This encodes CASSLTASSKETQYF.

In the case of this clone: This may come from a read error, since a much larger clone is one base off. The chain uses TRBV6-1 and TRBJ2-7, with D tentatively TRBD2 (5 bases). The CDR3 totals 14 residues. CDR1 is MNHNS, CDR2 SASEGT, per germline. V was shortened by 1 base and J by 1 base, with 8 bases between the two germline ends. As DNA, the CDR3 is TGTGCCAGCAGTGAAGGGACGGGGTCCTACGAGCAGTACTTC. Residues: CASSEGTGSYEQYF.

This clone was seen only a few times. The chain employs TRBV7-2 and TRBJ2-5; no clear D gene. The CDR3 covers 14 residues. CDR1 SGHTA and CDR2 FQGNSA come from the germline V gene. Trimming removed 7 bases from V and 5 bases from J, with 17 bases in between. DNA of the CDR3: TGTGCCAGCACCTCCCGCCTGGGCGGTGAGACCCAGTACTTC. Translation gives CASTSRLGGETQYF.

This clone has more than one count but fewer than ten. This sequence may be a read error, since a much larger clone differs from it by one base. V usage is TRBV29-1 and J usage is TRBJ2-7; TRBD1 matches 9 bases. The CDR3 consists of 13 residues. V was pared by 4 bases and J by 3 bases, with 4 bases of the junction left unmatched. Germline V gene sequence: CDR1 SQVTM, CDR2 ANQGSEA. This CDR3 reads CSVATGGDYEQYF. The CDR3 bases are TGCAGCGTTGCGACAGGGGGTGACTACGAGCAGTACTTC.

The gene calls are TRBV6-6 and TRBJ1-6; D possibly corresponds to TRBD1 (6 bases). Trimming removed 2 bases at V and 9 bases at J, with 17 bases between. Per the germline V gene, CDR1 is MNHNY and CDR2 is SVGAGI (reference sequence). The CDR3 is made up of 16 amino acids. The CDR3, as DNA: TGTGCCAGCAGTTACGCGACAGGAAATAGGGGTTCACCCCTCCACTTT. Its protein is CASSYATGNRGSPLHF.

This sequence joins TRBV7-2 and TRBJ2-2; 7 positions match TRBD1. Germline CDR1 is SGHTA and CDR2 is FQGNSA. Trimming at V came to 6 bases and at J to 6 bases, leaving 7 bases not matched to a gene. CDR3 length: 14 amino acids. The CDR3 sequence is CASSENRGPGELFF. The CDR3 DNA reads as TGTGCCAGCAGTGAGAATAGGGGGCCCGGGGAGCTGTTTTTT.

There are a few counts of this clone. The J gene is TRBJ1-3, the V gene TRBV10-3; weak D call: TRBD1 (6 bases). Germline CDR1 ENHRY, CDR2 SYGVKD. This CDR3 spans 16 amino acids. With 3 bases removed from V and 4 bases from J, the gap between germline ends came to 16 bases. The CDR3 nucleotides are TGTGCCATCAGTGACTCCCGGGCAGGGACAGGAAACACCATATATTTT. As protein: CAISDSRAGTGNTIYF.

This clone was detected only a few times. The CDR3 DNA reads TGTGCCAGCAGCCGGACTAGCGGGGGGGCCGGGTCAGATACGCAGTATTTT. Translation gives CASSRTSGGAGSDTQYF. J is TRBJ2-3 and V is TRBV11-2; 15 bases align to TRBD2. Germline V lookup: CDR1 SGHAT, CDR2 FQNNGV. Trimming took 5 bases from V and 4 from J; bases not matched to a gene: 7. The CDR3 consists of 17 residues.

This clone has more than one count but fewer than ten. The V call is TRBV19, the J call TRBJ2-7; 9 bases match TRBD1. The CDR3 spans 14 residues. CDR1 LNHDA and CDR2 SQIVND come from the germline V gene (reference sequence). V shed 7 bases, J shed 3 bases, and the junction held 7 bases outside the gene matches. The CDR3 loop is CASKGTGSLYEQYF. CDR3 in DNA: TGTGCCAGTAAGGGGACAGGGTCTCTCTACGAGCAGTACTTC. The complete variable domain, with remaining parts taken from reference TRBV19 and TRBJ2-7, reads DGGITQSPKYLFRKEGQNVTLSCEQNLNHDAMYWYRQDPGQGLRLIYYSQIVNDFQKGDIAEGYSVSREKKESFPLTVTSAQKNPTAFYLCASKGTGSLYEQYFGPGTRLTVT.

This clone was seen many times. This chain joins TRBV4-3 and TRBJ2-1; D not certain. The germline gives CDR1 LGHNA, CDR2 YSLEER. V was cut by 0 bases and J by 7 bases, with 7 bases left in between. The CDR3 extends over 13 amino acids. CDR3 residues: CASSQDIRNEQFF. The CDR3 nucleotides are TGCGCCAGCAGCCAAGATATCCGGAATGAGCAGTTCTTC.

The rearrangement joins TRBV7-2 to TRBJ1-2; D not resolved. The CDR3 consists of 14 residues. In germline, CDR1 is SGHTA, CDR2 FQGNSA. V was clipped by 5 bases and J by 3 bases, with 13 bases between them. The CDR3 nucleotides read TGTGCCAGCAGCCTCTTAGCTGCGGACTATGGCTACACCTTC. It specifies CASSLLAADYGYTF.